The clone carrying this T cell receptor (beta chain) was counted a few times. Its specificity is unknown. A quantitative 5'-RACE method, one with molecular barcodes, was used to make TCR beta libraries. From the 5' RACE reads, TCRdb called clonotypes with MiXCR, one entry per CDR3 protein. The sample includes approximately 300,000 distinct CDR3 sequences, around 18% of them seen just once. This sample stems from a study of CD8 T cells in ankylosing spondylitis. The ends were cut back, 1 base at V and 6 bases at J, with 10 bases in the middle. Germline V gene sequence: CDR1 SGHDT, CDR2 YYEEEE. CDR3 size: 13 residues. Study-level findings and limits: According to the report, clones linked to the disease were significantly enriched in matched synovial fluid samples taken from ankylosing spondylitis patients. Disease-linked clones were CD8+ and relatively rare in peripheral blood. A TCR beta motif of about 8 highly homologous variants appeared characteristic of ankylosing spondylitis blood.

The V and J genes are TRBV5-6 and TRBJ1-1; D gene unclear. The specimen sequenced was blood, either unsorted or a sorted T cell fraction (not recorded which). The TCR originated in a male donor with ankylosing spondylitis or in good health (not recorded which). The CDR3 region is CASSLYVRSEAFF. The DNA for the CDR3 is TGTGCCAGCAGCTTGTATGTCAGATCTGAAGCTTTCTTT.